The subject of this entry is one TCR beta chain. This sample stems from a study of blood T cell repertoires in COVID-19. The CDR3 spans 17 residues. Trimming left V 0 bases short and J 0 bases short, with 13 bases between. Looked up from germline, CDR1 is SGDLS and CDR2 is YYNGEE. Under the authors' procedure: Estimated nucleated cell counts came from reference gene primer amplification. Here immunoSEQ multiplex PCR was the method, and the copy in TCRdb shows in-frame clones only, minus some. That table furnishes V, J and clone size, whereas the DNA furnished D and trimming. The data contain about 100,000 clones, roughly 80% of them seen just once; the ten biggest clones take up around 29%.

The sequenced sample consisted of peripheral blood. This sequence joins TRBV9 and TRBJ1-3; no clear D gene. This TCR derives from an older man with active or convalescent COVID-19. CDR3 sequence reads: CASSVGAEFNSGNTIYF. Written as DNA, the CDR3 is TGTGCCAGCAGCGTAGGGGCAGAGTTTAACTCTGGAAACACCATATATTTT.